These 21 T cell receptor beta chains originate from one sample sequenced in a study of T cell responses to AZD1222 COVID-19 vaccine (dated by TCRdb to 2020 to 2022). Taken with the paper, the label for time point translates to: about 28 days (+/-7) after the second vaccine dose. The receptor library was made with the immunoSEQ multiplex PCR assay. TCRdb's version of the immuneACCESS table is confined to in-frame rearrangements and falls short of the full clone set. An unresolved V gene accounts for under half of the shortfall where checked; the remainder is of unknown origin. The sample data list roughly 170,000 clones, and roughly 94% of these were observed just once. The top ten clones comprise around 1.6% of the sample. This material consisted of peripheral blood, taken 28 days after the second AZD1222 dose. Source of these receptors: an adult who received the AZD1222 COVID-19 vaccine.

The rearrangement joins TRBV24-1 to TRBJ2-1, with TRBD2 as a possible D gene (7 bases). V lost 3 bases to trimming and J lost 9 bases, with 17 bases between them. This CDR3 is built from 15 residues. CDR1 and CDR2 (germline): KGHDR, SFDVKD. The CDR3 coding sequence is TGTGCCACCAGTGATACCACTGGGGGGGCGAGTGAGCAGTTCTTC. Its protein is CATSDTTGGASEQFF.

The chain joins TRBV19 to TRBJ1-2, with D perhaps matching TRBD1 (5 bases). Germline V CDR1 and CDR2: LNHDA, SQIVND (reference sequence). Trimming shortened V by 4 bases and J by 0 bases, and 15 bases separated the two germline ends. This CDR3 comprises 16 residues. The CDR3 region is CASSSGQVGPNYGYTF. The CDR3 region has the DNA TGTGCCAGTAGTAGCGGTCAAGTGGGACCTAACTATGGCTACACCTTC.

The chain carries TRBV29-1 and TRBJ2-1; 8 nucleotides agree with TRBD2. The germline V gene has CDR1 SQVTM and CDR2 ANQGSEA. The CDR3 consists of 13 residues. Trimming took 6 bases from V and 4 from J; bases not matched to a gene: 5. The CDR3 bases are TGCAGCGTCCGGACTAGCACTTACAATGAGCAGTTCTTC. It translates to CSVRTSTYNEQFF.

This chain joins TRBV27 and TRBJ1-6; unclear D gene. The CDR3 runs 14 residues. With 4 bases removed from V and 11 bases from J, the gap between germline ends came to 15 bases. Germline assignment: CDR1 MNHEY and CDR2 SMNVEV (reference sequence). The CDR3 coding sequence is TGTGCCAGCAGTTCTACGGGCGACATGACACCCCTCCACTTT. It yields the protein CASSSTGDMTPLHF.

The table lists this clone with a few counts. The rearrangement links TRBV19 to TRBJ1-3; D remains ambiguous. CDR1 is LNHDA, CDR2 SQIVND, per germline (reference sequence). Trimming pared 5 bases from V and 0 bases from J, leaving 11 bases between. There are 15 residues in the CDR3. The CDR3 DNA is TGTGCCAGTAGTCCCGACATCTACTCTGGAAACACCATATATTTT. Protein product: CASSPDIYSGNTIYF.

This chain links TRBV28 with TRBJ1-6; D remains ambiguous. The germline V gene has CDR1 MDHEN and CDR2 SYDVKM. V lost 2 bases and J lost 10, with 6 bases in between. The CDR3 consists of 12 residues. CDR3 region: CASSLNRSPLHF. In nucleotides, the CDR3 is TGTGCCAGCAGTTTAAATCGGTCACCCCTCCACTTT.

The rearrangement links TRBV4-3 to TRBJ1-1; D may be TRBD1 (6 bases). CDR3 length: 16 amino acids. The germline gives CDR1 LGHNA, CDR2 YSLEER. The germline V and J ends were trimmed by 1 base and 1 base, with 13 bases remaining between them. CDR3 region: CASSQVSTGGNTEAFF. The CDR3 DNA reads TGCGCCAGCAGCCAAGTTTCGACAGGAGGGAACACTGAAGCTTTCTTT.

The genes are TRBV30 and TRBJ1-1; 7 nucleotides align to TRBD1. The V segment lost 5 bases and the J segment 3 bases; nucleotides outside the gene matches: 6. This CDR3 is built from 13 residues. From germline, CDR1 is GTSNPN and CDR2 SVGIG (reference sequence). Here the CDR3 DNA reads TGTGCCTGGCGCCCAGGGGGGGACACTGAAGCTTTCTTT. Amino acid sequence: CAWRPGGDTEAFF.

The CDR3 DNA sequence: TGCGCCAGCAGCTTACGTGGGAGAAATAATTCACCCCTCCACTTT. Amino acids: CASSLRGRNNSPLHF. The chain combines TRBV5-1 with TRBJ1-6, with unresolved D. The germline gives CDR1 SGHRS, CDR2 YFSETQ. Trimming took off 2 bases at V and 5 bases at J, with 11 bases between the two ends. CDR3 length equals 15 residues.

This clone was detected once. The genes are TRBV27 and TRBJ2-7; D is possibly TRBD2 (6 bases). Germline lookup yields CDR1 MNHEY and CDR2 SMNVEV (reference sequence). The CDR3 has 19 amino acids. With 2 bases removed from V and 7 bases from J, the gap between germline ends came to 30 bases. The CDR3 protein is CASSLSPIHPGLTKGEQYF. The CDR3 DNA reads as TGTGCCAGCAGTTTAAGTCCCATCCATCCGGGACTCACCAAAGGGGAGCAGTACTTC.

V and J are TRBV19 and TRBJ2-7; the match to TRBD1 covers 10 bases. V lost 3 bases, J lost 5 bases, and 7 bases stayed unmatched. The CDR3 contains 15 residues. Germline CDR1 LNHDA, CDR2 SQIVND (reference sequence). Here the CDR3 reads CASSIKGQGSHEQYF. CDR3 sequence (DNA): TGTGCCAGTAGTATCAAGGGACAGGGGAGCCACGAGCAGTACTTC.

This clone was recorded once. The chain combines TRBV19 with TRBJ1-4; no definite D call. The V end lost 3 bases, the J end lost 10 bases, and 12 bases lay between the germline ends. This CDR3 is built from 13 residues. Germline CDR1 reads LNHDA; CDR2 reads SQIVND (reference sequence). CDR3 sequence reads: CASSISREGKLFF. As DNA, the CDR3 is TGTGCCAGTAGTATCTCCCGGGAAGGAAAACTGTTTTTT.

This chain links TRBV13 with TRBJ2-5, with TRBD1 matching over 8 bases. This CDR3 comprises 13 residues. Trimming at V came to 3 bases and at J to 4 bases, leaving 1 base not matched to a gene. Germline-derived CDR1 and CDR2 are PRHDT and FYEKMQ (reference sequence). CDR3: CASSFGTGETQYF. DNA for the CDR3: TGTGCCAGCAGCTTCGGGACAGGAGAGACCCAGTACTTC.

The CDR3 sequence: CASSRAQGSQPQHF. As DNA, the CDR3 is TGTGCCAGCAGCCGCGCACAGGGCAGTCAGCCCCAGCATTTT. This chain connects TRBV28 to TRBJ1-5; D perhaps matches TRBD1 (6 bases). Trimming removed 6 bases at V and 6 bases at J, with 15 bases between. The CDR3 is 14 amino acids. The germline V gene encodes CDR1 MDHEN and CDR2 SYDVKM. Filled out from reference TRBV28 and TRBJ1-5, the complete variable domain reads DVKVTQSSRYLVKRTGEKVFLECVQDMDHENMFWYRQDPGLGLRLIYFSYDVKMKEKGDIPEGYSVSREKKERFSLILESASTNQTSMYLCASSRAQGSQPQHFGDGTRLSIL.

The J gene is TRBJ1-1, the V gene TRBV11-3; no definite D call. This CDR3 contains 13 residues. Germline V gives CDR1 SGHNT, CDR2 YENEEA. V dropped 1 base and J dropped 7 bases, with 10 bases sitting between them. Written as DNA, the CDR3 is TGTGCCAGCAGCTTAGGAGAAACCAGTGAAGCTTTCTTT. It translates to CASSLGETSEAFF. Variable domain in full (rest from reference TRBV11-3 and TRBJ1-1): EAGVVQSPRYKIIEKKQPVAFWCNPISGHNTLYWYLQNLGQGPELLIRYENEEAVDDSQLPKDRFSAERLKGVDSTLKIQPAELGDSAVYLCASSLGETSEAFFGQGTRLTVV.

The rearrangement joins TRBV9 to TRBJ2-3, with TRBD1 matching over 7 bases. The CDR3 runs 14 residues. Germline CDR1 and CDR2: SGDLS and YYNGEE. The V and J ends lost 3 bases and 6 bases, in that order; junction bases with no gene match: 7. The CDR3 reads CASSAMTGKDTQYF. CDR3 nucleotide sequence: TGTGCCAGCAGCGCCATGACAGGGAAGGATACGCAGTATTTT.

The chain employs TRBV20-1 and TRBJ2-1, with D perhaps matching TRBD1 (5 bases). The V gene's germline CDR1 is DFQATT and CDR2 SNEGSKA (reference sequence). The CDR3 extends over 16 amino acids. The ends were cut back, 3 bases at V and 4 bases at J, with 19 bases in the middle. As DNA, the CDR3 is TGCAGTGCTAGTAAAGTAGGGGTGGGTTTGTACAATGAGCAGTTCTTC. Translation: CSASKVGVGLYNEQFF.

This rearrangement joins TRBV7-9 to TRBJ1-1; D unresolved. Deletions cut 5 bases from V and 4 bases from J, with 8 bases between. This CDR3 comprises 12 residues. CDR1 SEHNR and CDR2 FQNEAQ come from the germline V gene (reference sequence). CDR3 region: CASSDGPTEAFF. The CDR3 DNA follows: TGTGCCAGCAGCGACGGGCCCACTGAAGCTTTCTTT.

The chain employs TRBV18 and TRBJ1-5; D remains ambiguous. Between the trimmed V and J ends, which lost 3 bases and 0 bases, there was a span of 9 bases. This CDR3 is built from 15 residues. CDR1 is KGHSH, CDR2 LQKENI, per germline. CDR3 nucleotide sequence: TGTGCCAGCTCACCCGAGGGTTATAGCAATCAGCCCCAGCATTTT. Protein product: CASSPEGYSNQPQHF.

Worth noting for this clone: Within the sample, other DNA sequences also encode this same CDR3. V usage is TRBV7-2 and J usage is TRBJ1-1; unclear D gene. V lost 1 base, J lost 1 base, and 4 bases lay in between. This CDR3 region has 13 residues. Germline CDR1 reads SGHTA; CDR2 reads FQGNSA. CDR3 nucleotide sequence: TGTGCCAGCAGCTTAGTCGGGAACACTGAAGCTTTCTTT. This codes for CASSLVGNTEAFF.

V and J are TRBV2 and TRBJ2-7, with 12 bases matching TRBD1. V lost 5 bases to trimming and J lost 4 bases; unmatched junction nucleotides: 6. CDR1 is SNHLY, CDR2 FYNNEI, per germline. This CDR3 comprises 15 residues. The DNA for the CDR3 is TGTGCCAGCAGTCCCGGGACAGGGGGCTCTTACGAGCAGTACTTC. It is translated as CASSPGTGGSYEQYF.